A selection of T cell receptor beta chains follows, all from one sample in a study of blood T cells in healthy people across ages. Each CDR3 protein is one row after TCRdb ran MiXCR on the 5' RACE reads. The sample yields 950,000 to 1,200,000 distinct CDR3 sequences, roughly two fifths seen once. The specimen sequenced was blood. The origin of the receptors is a man aged 18 to 30 in good health. CDR3s include the opening cysteine and the closing phenylalanine or tryptophan. A D gene is named only where the DNA matches it firmly. Clone size is given for some rows only: seen once, a few or many times, or a class if the clone is expanded.

TRBJ1-2,-,TRBV11-2,16,-,CASSLDDLRSGYGYTF,TGTGCCAGCAGCTTAGATGATTTGAGGAGTGGGTATGGCTACACCTTC
TRBJ2-2,-,TRBV7-9,15,-,CASSLDWLGTGELFF,TGTGCCAGCAGCTTAGACTGGCTCGGGACCGGGGAGCTGTTTTTT
TRBJ2-1,TRBD1,TRBV10-3,14,-,CAIRYRDRGDEQFF,TGTGCCATCAGGTACCGGGACAGGGGAGATGAGCAGTTCTTC
TRBJ1-4,TRBD1,TRBV6-6,16,-,CASSHRTGGGYEKLFF,TGTGCCAGCAGTCATCGGACAGGGGGCGGGTATGAAAAACTGTTTTTT
TRBJ2-2,-,TRBV6-1,14,-,CASQEGGGTGELFF,TGTGCCAGCCAGGAAGGGGGTGGGACCGGGGAGCTGTTTTTT
TRBJ1-2,TRBD1,TRBV5-5,14,many,CASSLQGQNYGYTF,TGTGCCAGCAGCCTACAGGGACAGAACTATGGCTACACCTTC
TRBJ2-3,-,TRBV7-2,13,few,CASSTQSTDTQYF,TGTGCCAGCAGCACCCAGAGCACAGATACGCAGTATTTT
TRBJ2-7,-,TRBV4-1,15,few,CASSRFHGLSYEQYF,TGCGCCAGCAGCCGGTTTCACGGCCTCTCCTACGAGCAGTACTTC
TRBJ1-1,TRBD1,TRBV5-1,14,-,CASSLEHRGTEAFF,TGCGCCAGCAGCTTGGAGCACAGGGGCACTGAAGCTTTCTTT
TRBJ2-7,-,TRBV2,10,few,CASRGDEQYF,TGTGCCAGCAGGGGCGACGAGCAGTACTTC
TRBJ1-2,-,TRBV12-3/TRBV12-4,13,few,CASSLAGPGGYTF,TGTGCCAGCAGTTTAGCGGGGCCTGGGGGCTACACCTTC
TRBJ2-7,-,TRBV4-2,15,-,CASSQEGKKSYEQYF,TGTGCCAGCAGCCAAGAGGGGAAAAAGTCCTACGAGCAGTACTTC
TRBJ1-1,-,TRBV4-3,14,-,CASSQGVGVGEAFF,TGCGCCAGCAGCCAAGGAGTTGGGGTTGGTGAAGCTTTCTTT
TRBJ2-7,TRBD1,TRBV10-3,15,-,CAILDSGGKYNEQYF,TGTGCCATCTTGGATTCAGGGGGCAAGTACAATGAGCAGTACTTC
TRBJ1-5,-,TRBV21-1,15,few,CASSFPGVSRQPQHF,TGTGCCAGCAGCTTCCCGGGGGTGTCTCGGCAGCCCCAGCATTTT
TRBJ2-1,-,TRBV4-2,19,few,CASSQDGSRWATSYNEQFF,TGTGCCAGCAGCCAAGATGGATCGCGGTGGGCGACCTCCTACAATGAGCAGTTCTTC
TRBJ2-1,TRBD1,TRBV5-1,16,-,CASSLSVGTGPNEQFF,TGCGCCAGCAGCTTGTCCGTTGGGACAGGGCCAAATGAGCAGTTCTTC
TRBJ2-7,-,TRBV27,14,-,CASSPVFLASEQYF,TGTGCCAGCAGCCCGGTGTTCCTTGCCTCCGAGCAGTACTTC
TRBJ2-3,-,TRBV27,14,-,CASSAHPSTDTQYF,TGTGCCAGCAGTGCCCACCCTAGCACAGATACGCAGTATTTT